This TCR beta chain was sequenced during a study of blood T cell repertoires in COVID-19. Study-wide context: The United States, Italy and Spain were the sources of the acute and convalescent COVID-19 samples. From T cells, B-cell-depleted T cells, or PBMCs came the material, which was cDNA or gDNA.

Only in-frame clones appear in the TCRdb table, and some are missing; sequencing was by immunoSEQ multiplex PCR. The data hold some 170,000 clones, with around 81% observed a single time. CDR3 length: 19 residues. Germline CDR1 MDHEN, CDR2 SYDVKM. Germline trimming cut 2 bases from V and 5 bases from J; bases unmatched to any gene: 14. Input material: peripheral blood. The J gene is TRBJ2-1, the V gene TRBV28, with TRBD2 identical over 11 bases. This TCR came from a woman aged 40 to 50 with COVID-19, enrolled during active disease. The CDR3 region is CASSLTTWEGTSGNNEQFF. The CDR3 coding sequence is TGTGCCAGCAGTTTAACAACCTGGGAGGGGACTAGCGGAAACAATGAGCAGTTCTTC.